This T cell receptor (beta chain) comes out of a study of T cells after somatic rescue of genetic block. Germline-derived CDR1 and CDR2 are MNHNY and SVGAGI (reference sequence). V was cut by 0 bases and J by 0 bases, with 3 bases left in between. The CDR3 is 15 amino acids. Data came from immunoSEQ multiplex PCR; TCRdb stores just in-frame clones and leaves some out. Of about 88,000 clones in the sample, 90% were seen once. The clonotype originates from a woman in her late teens or twenties. This sequence joins TRBV6-6 and TRBJ2-6; D not resolved. The sequenced sample was peripheral blood mononuclear cells (PBMCs). The CDR3, as DNA: TGTGCCAGCAGTTACTCCAGCTCTGGGGCCAACGTCCTGACTTTC. Encoded protein: CASSYSSSGANVLTF.